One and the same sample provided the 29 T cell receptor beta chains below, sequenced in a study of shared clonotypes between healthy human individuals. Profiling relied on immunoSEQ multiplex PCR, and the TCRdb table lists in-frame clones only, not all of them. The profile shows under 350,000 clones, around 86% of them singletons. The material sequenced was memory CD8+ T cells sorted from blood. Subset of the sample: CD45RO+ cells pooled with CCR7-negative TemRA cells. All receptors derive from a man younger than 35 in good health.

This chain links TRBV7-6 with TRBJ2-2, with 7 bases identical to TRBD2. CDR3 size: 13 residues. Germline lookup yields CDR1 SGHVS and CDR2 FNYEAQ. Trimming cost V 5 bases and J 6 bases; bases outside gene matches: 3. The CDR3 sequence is CASSQLAPGELFF. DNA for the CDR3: TGTGCCAGCAGCCAACTAGCGCCCGGGGAGCTGTTTTTT.

The CDR3 loop reads CASSFSNQPQHF. In nucleotides, the CDR3 is TGTGCCAGCAGCTTCAGCAATCAGCCCCAGCATTTT. V is TRBV5-6 and J is TRBJ1-5; D gene unclear. Germline assignment: CDR1 SGHDT and CDR2 YYEEEE. CDR3 length: 12 amino acids. V was pared by 2 bases and J by 1 base, with 1 base between.

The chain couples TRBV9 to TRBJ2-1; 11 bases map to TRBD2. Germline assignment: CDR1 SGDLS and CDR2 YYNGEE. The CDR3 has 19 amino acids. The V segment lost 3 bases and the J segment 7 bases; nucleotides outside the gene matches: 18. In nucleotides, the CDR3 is TGTGCCAGCAGCGCACCTGGACAGGCCACTAGCGGGAGTTGGAATGAGCAGTTCTTC. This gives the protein CASSAPGQATSGSWNEQFF.

DNA for the CDR3: TGTGCCAGCAGTGACGGGCTAGGTGACTACAATGAGCAGTTCTTC. Protein product: CASSDGLGDYNEQFF. The chain is built from TRBV2 and TRBJ2-1, with D uncertain. Trimming shortened V by 3 bases and J by 3 bases, and 12 bases separated the two germline ends. The germline V gene encodes CDR1 SNHLY and CDR2 FYNNEI. CDR3 length: 15 residues.

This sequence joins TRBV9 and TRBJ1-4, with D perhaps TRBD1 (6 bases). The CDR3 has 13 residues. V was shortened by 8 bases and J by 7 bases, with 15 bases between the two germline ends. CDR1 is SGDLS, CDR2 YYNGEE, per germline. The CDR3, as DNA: TGTGCCAGTTCGACAGGCGGAGGTGAAAAACTGTTTTTT. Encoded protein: CASSTGGGEKLFF.

CDR3 protein: CASSHRAAYEQYF. The CDR3 nucleotides are TGTGCCAGCAGCCACAGGGCCGCCTACGAGCAGTACTTC. The gene calls are TRBV6-1 and TRBJ2-7; D possibly corresponds to TRBD1 (6 bases). The V end was cut by 6 bases, the J end by 2 bases, with 11 bases between. This CDR3 comprises 13 residues. Germline assignment: CDR1 MNHNS and CDR2 SASEGT.

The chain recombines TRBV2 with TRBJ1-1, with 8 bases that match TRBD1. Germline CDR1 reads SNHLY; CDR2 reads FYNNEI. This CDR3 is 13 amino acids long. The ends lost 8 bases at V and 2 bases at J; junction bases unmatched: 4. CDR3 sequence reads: CASGGQGNTEAFF. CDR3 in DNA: TGTGCCAGCGGAGGACAGGGAAACACTGAAGCTTTCTTT.

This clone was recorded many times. CDR3 in amino acids: CASSQAQALQGELFF. The CDR3 DNA sequence: TGTGCCAGCAGCCAAGCGCAGGCCCTGCAAGGGGAGCTGTTTTTT. This sequence joins TRBV14 and TRBJ2-2; D remains ambiguous. The CDR3 covers 15 residues. CDR1 is SGHDN and CDR2 is FVKESK in the germline V gene. Trimming shortened V by 1 base and J by 8 bases, and 14 bases separated the two germline ends.

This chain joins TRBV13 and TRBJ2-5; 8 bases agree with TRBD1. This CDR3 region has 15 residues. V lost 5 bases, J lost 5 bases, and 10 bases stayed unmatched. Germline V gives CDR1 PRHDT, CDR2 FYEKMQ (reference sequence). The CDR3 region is CASSVLTGAGETQYF. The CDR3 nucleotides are TGTGCCAGCAGCGTCCTGACAGGGGCGGGGGAGACCCAGTACTTC. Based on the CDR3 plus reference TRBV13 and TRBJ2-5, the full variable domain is AAGVIQSPRHLIKEKRETATLKCYPIPRHDTVYWYQQGPGQDPQFLISFYEKMQSDKGSIPDRFSAQQFSDYHSELNMSSLELGDSALYFCASSVLTGAGETQYFGPGTRLLVL.

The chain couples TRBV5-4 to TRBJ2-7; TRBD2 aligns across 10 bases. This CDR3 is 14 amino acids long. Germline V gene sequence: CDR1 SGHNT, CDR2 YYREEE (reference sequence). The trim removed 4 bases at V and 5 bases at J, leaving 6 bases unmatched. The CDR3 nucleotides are TGTGCCAGCAGCGCCGGGACTAGCGTGCACGAGCAGTACTTC. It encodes CASSAGTSVHEQYF.

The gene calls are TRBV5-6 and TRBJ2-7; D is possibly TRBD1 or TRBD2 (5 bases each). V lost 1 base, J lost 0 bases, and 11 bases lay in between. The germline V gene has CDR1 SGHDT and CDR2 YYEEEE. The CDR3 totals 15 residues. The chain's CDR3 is CASSLMGELSYEQYF. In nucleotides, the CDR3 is TGTGCCAGCAGCTTGATGGGGGAACTCTCCTACGAGCAGTACTTC. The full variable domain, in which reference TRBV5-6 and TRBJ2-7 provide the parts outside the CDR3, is DAGVTQSPTHLIKTRGQQVTLRCSPKSGHDTVSWYQQALGQGPQFIFQYYEEEERQRGNFPDRFSGHQFPNYSSELNVNALLLGDSALYLCASSLMGELSYEQYFGPGTRLTVT.

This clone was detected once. The CDR3 DNA reads TGTGCCAGCAGTTTATCCCCGGACAGGGAGGGAGCCTACGAGCAGTACTTC. Protein sequence: CASSLSPDREGAYEQYF. V gene TRBV27 combines with J gene TRBJ2-7; D may be TRBD1 (8 bases). Per the germline V gene, CDR1 is MNHEY and CDR2 is SMNVEV (reference sequence). The CDR3 sequence is 17 residues long. V was cut by 0 bases and J by 2 bases, with 17 bases left in between.

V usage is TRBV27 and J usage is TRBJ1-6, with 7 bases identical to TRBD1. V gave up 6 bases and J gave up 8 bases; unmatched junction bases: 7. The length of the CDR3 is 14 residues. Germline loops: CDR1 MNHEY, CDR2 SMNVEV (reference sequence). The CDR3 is CASRQTGEYSPLHF. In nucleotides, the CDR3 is TGTGCCAGCAGACAAACAGGGGAATATTCACCCCTCCACTTT.

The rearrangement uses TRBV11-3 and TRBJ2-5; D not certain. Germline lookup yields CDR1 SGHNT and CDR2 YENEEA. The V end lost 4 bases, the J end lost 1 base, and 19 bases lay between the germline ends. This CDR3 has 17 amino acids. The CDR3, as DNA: TGTGCCAGCAGCTATAAAGAGGACGGAACGCTCCAAGAGACCCAGTACTTC. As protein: CASSYKEDGTLQETQYF.

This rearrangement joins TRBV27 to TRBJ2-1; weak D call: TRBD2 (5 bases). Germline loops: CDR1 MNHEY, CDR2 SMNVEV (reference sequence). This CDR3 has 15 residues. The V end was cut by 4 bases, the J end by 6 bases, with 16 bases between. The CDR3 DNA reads TGTGCCAGCAGTTCCCTCCCGACTACCATCAATGAGCAGTTCTTC. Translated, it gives CASSSLPTTINEQFF.

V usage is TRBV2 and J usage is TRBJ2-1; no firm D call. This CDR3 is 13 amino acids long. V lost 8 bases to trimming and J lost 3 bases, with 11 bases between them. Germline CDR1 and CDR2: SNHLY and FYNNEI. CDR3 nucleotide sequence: TGTGCCAGCGAATCTTCCTTCTACAATGAGCAGTTCTTC. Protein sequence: CASESSFYNEQFF.

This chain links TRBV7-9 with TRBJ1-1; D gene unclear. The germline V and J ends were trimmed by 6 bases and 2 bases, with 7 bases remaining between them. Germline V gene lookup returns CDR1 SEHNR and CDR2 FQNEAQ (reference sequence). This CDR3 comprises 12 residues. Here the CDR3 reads CASRLGNTEAFF. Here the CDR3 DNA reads TGTGCCAGCAGGCTTGGTAACACTGAAGCTTTCTTT.

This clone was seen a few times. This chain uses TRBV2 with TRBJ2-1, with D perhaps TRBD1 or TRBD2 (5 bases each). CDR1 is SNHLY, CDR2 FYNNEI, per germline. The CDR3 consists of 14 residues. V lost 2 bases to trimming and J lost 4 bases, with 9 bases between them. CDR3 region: CASSEFGGYNEQFF. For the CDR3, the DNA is TGTGCCAGCAGTGAATTTGGGGGATACAATGAGCAGTTCTTC.

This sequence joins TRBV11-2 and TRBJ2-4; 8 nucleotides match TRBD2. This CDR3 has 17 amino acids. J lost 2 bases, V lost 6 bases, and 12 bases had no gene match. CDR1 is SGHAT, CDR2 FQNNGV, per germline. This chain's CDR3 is CASRSPRGVRTKNIQYF. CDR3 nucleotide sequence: TGTGCCAGCAGATCCCCGCGGGGGGTTAGGACCAAAAACATTCAGTACTTC. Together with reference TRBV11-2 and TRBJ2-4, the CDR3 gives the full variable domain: EAGVAQSPRYKIIEKRQSVAFWCNPISGHATLYWYQQILGQGPKLLIQFQNNGVVDDSQLPKDRFSAERLKGVDSTLKIQPAKLEDSAVYLCASRSPRGVRTKNIQYFGAGTRLSVL.

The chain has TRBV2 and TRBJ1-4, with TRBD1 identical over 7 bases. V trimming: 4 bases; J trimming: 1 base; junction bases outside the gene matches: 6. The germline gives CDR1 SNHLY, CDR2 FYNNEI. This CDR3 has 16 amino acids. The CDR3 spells CASSARGLETNEKLFF. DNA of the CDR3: TGTGCCAGCAGTGCCAGGGGGTTAGAAACTAATGAAAAACTGTTTTTT.

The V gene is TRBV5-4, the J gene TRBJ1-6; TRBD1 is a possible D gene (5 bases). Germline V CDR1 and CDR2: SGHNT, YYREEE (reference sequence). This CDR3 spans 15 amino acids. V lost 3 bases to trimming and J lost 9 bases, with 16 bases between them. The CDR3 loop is CASSSKGDWGSPLHF. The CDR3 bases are TGTGCCAGCAGCTCAAAAGGGGATTGGGGTTCACCCCTCCACTTT. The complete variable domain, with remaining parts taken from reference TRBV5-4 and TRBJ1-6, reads ETGVTQSPTHLIKTRGQQVTLRCSSQSGHNTVSWYQQALGQGPQFIFQYYREEENGRGNFPPRFSGLQFPNYSSELNVNALELDDSALYLCASSSKGDWGSPLHFGNGTRLTVT.

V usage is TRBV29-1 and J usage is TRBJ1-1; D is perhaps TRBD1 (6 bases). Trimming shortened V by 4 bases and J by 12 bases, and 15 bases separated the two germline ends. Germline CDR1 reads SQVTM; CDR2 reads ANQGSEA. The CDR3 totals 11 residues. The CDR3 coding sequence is TGCAGCGTTGGTAGGACAGCTGATACTTTCTTT. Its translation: CSVGRTADTFF.

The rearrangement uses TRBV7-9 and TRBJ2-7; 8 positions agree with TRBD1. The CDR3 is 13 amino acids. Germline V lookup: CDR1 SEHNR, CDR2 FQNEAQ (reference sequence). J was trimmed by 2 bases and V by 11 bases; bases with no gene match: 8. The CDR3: CAGETGATYEQYF. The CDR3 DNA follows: TGTGCCGGCGAGACAGGGGCGACCTACGAGCAGTACTTC. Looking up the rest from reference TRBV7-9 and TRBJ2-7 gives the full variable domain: DTGVSQNPRHKITKRGQNVTFRCDPISEHNRLYWYRQTLGQGPEFLTYFQNEAQLEKSRLLSDRFSAERPKGSFSTLEIQRTEQGDSAMYLCAGETGATYEQYFGPGTRLTVT.

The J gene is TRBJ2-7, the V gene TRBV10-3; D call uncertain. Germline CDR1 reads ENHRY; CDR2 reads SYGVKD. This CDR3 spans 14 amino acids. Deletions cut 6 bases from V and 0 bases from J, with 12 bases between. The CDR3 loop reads CAISPLSSSYEQYF. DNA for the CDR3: TGTGCCATCAGCCCCCTTTCCAGCTCCTACGAGCAGTACTTC.

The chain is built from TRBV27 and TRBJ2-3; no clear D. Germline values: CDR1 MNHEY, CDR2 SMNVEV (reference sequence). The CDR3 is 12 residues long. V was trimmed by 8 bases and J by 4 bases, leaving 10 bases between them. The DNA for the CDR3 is TGTGCCAGCGGATATAGTTCAGATACGCAGTATTTT. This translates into CASGYSSDTQYF.

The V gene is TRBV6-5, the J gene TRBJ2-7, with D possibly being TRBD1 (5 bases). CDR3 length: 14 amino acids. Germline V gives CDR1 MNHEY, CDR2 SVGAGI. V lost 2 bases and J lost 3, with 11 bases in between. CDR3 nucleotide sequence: TGTGCCAGCAGTTACGGGGCGAGCAACTACGAGCAGTACTTC. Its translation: CASSYGASNYEQYF.

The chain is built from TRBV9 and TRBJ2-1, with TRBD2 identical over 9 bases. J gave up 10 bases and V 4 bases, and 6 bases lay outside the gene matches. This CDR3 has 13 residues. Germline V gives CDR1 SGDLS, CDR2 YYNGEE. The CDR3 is CASSSGTSREQFF. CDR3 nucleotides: TGTGCCAGCAGCTCGGGGACTAGCAGAGAGCAGTTCTTC.

The CDR3 coding sequence is TGCGCCAGCAGCCAAGAAGGAATAGAGGATACGCAGTATTTT. It is translated as CASSQEGIEDTQYF. This chain links TRBV4-3 with TRBJ2-3; D unresolved. CDR3 length: 14 residues. Between the trimmed V and J ends, which lost 0 bases and 6 bases, there was a span of 10 bases. The V gene's germline CDR1 is LGHNA and CDR2 YSLEER.

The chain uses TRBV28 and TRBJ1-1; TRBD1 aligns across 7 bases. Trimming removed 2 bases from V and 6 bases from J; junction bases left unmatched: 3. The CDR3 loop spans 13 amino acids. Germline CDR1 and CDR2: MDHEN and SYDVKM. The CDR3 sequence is CASSLTGTAEAFF. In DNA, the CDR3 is TGTGCCAGCAGTTTAACCGGGACAGCTGAAGCTTTCTTT.